This TCR beta chain was found in a study of T-cell memory formation after mild COVID-19. Study-level findings and limits: Clones from the second wave (peaking day 37) had unconfirmed SARS-CoV-2 specificity. CD4+ clones that contracted lay mainly in CM and EM; CD8+ ones lay in EMRA. CD4+ bias marked clones expanding day 15 to 37, unlike balanced contracting clones. Pre-infection memory showed some responding clones, and this suggested that cross-reactive memory joined.

TCRdb passed the 5' RACE reads through MiXCR, listing each CDR3 protein once. In the table there are 350,000 to 550,000 distinct CDR3 sequences, roughly 17% of which are singletons. Germline V gene lookup returns CDR1 SGHTA and CDR2 FQGTGA. The CDR3 loop spans 13 amino acids. Trimming cost V 5 bases and J 2 bases, with 9 bases left between them. Worth noting for this clonotype: Its antigen is undetermined.

The clonotype was recovered from a man between 18 and 35 years old who had mild COVID-19 (a few samples of this study predate the infection). Cell type and time point are not known. Sequenced sample: PBMCs or a T cell subset sorted from them (not recorded which). This chain uses TRBV7-3 with TRBJ1-1, with D perhaps matching TRBD1 (5 bases). The CDR3 DNA follows: TGTGCCAGCAGCGTGACAGTTAACACTGAAGCTTTCTTT. Translation: CASSVTVNTEAFF.